This T cell receptor (beta chain) derives from a study of blood T cell repertoires in COVID-19. Study details: Spain, Italy and the United States supplied samples that represented acute and convalescent COVID-19.

Study processing details: The authors estimated nucleated cell counts from reference gene primer amplification. Only in-frame clones appear in the TCRdb table, and some are missing; sequencing was by immunoSEQ multiplex PCR. V, J and clone size were drawn from that table, and D and trimming were deduced from the DNA. The data show about 390,000 clones, around 87% seen once. Those enrolled in Seattle joined during active infection and were followed longitudinally afterward. This TCR derives from a woman aged 60 to 75 with COVID-19, enrolled during active disease. Input material: peripheral blood.

The CDR3 here is CASIRDLGNTIYF. As DNA, the CDR3 is TGTGCCAGCATCCGGGACTTAGGAAACACCATATATTTT. The chain links TRBV2 to TRBJ1-3; tentative D call: TRBD1 (5 bases). CDR1 and CDR2 from the germline V gene are SNHLY and FYNNEI. The CDR3 length is 13 residues. Deletions cut 7 bases from V and 4 bases from J, with 11 bases between.